The entry below describes one T cell receptor (beta chain). What it binds is unknown. TCR beta libraries carry UMIs added by 5'RACE template switching. TCRdb re-analyzed the 5' RACE reads; it lists each CDR3 protein once, without DNA. This table lists about 390,000 distinct CDR3 sequences. This sample was included in a study of T cells expressing NK-cell markers. Across the study: The TCR beta repertoires were obtained from sorted CD3+CD56+NKG2C+, CD3+CD56+NKG2C- and CD3+CD56-NKG2C+ T cells.

Findings and caveats of the study: Topping the CD3+CD56-NKG2C+ fraction as well were these clonotypes, in a handful of donors.

This CDR3 has 14 amino acids. Germline assignment: CDR1 MGHRA and CDR2 YSYEKL. V gene TRBV4-1 combines with J gene TRBJ2-3. Sequenced material: blood T cells: a sorted CD56 or NKG2C T cell subset, CD4+ or CD8+ T cells, or bulk PBMC T cells (not recorded which). This TCR came from a woman between 50 and 59 years old in good health. The CDR3 region is CASSQATVPDTQYF.